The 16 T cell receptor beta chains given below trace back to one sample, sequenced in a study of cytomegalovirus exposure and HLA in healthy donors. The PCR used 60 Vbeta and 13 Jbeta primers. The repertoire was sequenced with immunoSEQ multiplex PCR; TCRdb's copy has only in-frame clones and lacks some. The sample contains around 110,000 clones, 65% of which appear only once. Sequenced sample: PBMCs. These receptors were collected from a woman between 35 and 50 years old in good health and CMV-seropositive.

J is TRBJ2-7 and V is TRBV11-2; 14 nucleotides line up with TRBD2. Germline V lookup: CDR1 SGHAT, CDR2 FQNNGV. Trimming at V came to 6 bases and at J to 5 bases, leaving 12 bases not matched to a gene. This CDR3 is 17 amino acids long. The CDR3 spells CASRKWGTSGSRNEQYF. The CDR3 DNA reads TGTGCCAGCAGAAAGTGGGGGACTAGCGGGAGTAGGAACGAGCAGTACTTC.

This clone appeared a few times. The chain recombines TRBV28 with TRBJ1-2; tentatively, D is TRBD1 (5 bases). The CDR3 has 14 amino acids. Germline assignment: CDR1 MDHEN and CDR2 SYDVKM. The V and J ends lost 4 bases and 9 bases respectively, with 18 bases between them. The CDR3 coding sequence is TGTGCCAGCAGTTGGAGGGGCCAGGCCCAAAGCTACACCTTC. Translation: CASSWRGQAQSYTF.

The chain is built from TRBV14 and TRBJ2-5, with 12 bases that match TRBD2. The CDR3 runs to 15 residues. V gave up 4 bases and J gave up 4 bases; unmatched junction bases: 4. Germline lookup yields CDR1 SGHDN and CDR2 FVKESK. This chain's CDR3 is CASSRGLAGTETQYF. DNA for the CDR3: TGTGCCAGCAGCCGCGGACTAGCGGGAACAGAGACCCAGTACTTC.

CDR3 coding DNA: TGTGCCAGCAGCTTGGGAGGCTTTGTCGGGGTCGAGGACGAGCAGTACTTC. Translated: CASSLGGFVGVEDEQYF. The chain uses TRBV5-4 and TRBJ2-5; possible D gene TRBD2, 5 bases. The J call may be faulty, since TRBJ2-7 better matches the DNA end. In germline, CDR1 is SGHNT, CDR2 YYREEE (reference sequence). The CDR3 has 17 amino acids.

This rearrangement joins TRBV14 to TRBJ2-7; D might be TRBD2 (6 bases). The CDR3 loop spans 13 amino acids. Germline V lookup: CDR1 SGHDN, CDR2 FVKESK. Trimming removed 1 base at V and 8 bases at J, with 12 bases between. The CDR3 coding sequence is TGTGCCAGCAGCCAAGTTCTTAGCGGAAAGCAGTACTTC. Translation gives CASSQVLSGKQYF.

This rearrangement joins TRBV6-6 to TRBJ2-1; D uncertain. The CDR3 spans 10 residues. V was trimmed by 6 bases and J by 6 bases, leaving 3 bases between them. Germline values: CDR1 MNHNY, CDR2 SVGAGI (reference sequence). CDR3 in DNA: TGTGCCAGCAGGGCCAATGAGCAGTTCTTC. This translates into CASRANEQFF.

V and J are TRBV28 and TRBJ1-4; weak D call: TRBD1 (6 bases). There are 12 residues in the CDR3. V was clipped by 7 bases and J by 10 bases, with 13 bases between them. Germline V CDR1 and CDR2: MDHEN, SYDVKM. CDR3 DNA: TGTGCCAGCACCCAGACAGGCGGAAAACTGTTTTTT. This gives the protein CASTQTGGKLFF. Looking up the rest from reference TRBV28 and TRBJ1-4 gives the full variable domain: DVKVTQSSRYLVKRTGEKVFLECVQDMDHENMFWYRQDPGLGLRLIYFSYDVKMKEKGDIPEGYSVSREKKERFSLILESASTNQTSMYLCASTQTGGKLFFGSGTQLSVL.

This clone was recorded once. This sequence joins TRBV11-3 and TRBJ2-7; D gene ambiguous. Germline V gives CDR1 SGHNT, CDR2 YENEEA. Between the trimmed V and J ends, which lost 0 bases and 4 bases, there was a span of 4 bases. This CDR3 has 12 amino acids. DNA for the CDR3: TGTGCCAGCAGCTTAGATCAATACGAGCAGTACTTC. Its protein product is CASSLDQYEQYF.

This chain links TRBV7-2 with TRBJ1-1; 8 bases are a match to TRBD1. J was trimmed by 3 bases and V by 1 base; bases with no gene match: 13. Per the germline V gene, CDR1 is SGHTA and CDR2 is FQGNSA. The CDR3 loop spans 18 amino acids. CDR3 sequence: CASSLERDRRGADTEAFF. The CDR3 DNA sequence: TGTGCCAGCAGCTTAGAAAGGGACAGGCGGGGAGCGGACACTGAAGCTTTCTTT.

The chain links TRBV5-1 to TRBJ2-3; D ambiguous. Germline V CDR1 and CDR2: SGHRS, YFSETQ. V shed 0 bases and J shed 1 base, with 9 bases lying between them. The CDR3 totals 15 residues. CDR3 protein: CASSLGRTGTDTQYF. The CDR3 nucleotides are TGCGCCAGCAGCTTGGGGAGAACTGGCACAGATACGCAGTATTTT.

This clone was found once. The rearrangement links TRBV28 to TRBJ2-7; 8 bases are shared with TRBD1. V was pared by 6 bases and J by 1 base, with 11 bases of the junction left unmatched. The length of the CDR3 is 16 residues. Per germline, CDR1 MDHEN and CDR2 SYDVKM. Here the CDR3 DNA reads TGTGCCAGCAGCTTCTCGACCGGGACAGGTTCCTACGAGCAGTACTTC. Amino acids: CASSFSTGTGSYEQYF.

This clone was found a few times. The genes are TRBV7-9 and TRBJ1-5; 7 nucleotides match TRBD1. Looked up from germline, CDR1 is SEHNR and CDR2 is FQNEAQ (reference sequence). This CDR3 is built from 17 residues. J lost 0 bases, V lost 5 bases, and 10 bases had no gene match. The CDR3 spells CASSPEGTVSSNQPQHF. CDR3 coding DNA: TGTGCCAGCAGCCCCGAAGGGACAGTAAGTAGCAATCAGCCCCAGCATTTT.

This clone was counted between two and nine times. In nucleotides, the CDR3 is TGCAGCGTTGGTGGCAGATTGAACACTGAAGCTTTCTTT. Translation: CSVGGRLNTEAFF. The chain links TRBV29-1 to TRBJ1-1; D remains ambiguous. V gave up 4 bases and J gave up 0 bases, with 9 bases separating them. Germline V gives CDR1 SQVTM, CDR2 ANQGSEA. There are 13 residues in the CDR3.

The CDR3 coding sequence is TGTGCCAGCTCACCACGGGGACAGGCGGCTAGCACAGATACGCAGTATTTT. Translating it yields CASSPRGQAASTDTQYF. The genes are TRBV18 and TRBJ2-3, with 8 bases identical to TRBD1. The germline CDR1 and CDR2 sequences are KGHSH and LQKENI. Trimming removed 1 base from V and 0 bases from J; junction bases left unmatched: 6. CDR3 length: 17 residues.

The CDR3: CASSLGLIQNTEAFF. The CDR3 DNA sequence: TGTGCCAGCAGCTTAGGACTCATCCAGAACACTGAAGCTTTCTTT. The chain joins TRBV7-2 to TRBJ1-1; the D is unclear. The CDR3 is made up of 15 amino acids. Germline lookup yields CDR1 SGHTA and CDR2 FQGNSA. V lost 1 base, J lost 1 base, and 10 bases lay in between.

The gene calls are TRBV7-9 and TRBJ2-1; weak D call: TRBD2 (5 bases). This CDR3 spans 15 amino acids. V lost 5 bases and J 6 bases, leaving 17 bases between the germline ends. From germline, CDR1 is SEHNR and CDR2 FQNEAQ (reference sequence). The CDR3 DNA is TGTGCCAGCAGCACCCAGCGGAGACGGGGCAATGAGCAGTTCTTC. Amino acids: CASSTQRRRGNEQFF.